These T cell receptor beta chains were read from a single sample in a study of blood T cell repertoires in COVID-19. Data came from immunoSEQ multiplex PCR; TCRdb stores just in-frame clones and leaves some out. The sample records approximately 200,000 clones, 87% being singletons. What was sequenced was PBMCs or T cells enriched from blood (not recorded which). The receptors originated from a woman aged 25 to 45 who had recovered from COVID-19. Both conserved end residues are part of each CDR3. D genes are given only for firm matches. A clone size is listed for some rows: how often the clone was seen (once, few, many), or a class if it is expanded.

V	J	D	size	CDR3	DNA
TRBV24-1	TRBJ2-3	NA	NA	CATSESGTSTDTQYF	TGTGCCACCAGTGAGAGCGGAACTAGCACAGATACGCAGTATTTT
TRBV18	TRBJ2-1	TRBD2	NA	CASSPSSGRASFDEQFF	TGTGCCAGCTCACCCTCTAGCGGGAGGGCCAGTTTCGATGAGCAGTTCTTC
TRBV20-1	TRBJ1-5	NA	NA	CSASGGLRNQPQHF	TGCAGTGCTAGTGGAGGGCTGCGCAATCAGCCCCAGCATTTT
TRBV2	TRBJ2-1	TRBD2	NA	CASRRTSGRNEQFF	TGTGCCAGCAGGCGGACTAGCGGGAGAAATGAGCAGTTCTTC
TRBV5-4	TRBJ2-6	NA	NA	CAAGPGQIISGANVLTF	TGTGCCGCCGGACCGGGACAAATTATCTCTGGGGCCAACGTCCTGACTTTC
TRBV4-3	TRBJ1-2	TRBD1	NA	CASSQLFTGQGPFYGYTF	TGCGCCAGCAGCCAACTTTTTACGGGACAGGGGCCTTTCTATGGCTACACCTTC
TRBV5-4	TRBJ1-1	NA	NA	CASSLGLPNEAFF	TGTGCCAGCAGCTTGGGGCTCCCCAATGAAGCTTTCTTT
TRBV19	TRBJ2-3	NA	NA	CASSIAAGSTDTQYF	TGTGCCAGTAGTATAGCGGCAGGGAGCACAGATACGCAGTATTTT
TRBV27	TRBJ2-7	NA	NA	CARLWTLFYEQYF	TGTGCCAGGCTTTGGACACTATTCTACGAGCAGTACTTC
TRBV15	TRBJ1-6	TRBD1	NA	CATSSAGTGNSPLHF	TGTGCCACCAGCAGCGCCGGGACAGGGAATTCACCCCTCCACTTT
TRBV18	TRBJ2-2	TRBD1	once	CASARRTGGDTGELFF	TGTGCCAGCGCACGGAGGACAGGAGGCGACACCGGGGAGCTGTTTTTT
TRBV23-1	TRBJ1-1	NA	NA	CASSQSRNRVGNTEAFF	TGCGCCAGCAGTCAATCTCGGAATCGGGTCGGAAACACTGAAGCTTTCTTT
TRBV14	TRBJ1-2	TRBD1	NA	CASSQGDRGLGYTF	TGTGCCAGCAGCCAAGGGGACAGGGGGCTGGGCTACACCTTC
TRBV4-1	TRBJ2-3	NA	NA	CASSPPRSGGADTQYF	TGCGCCAGCAGCCCCCCCCGCAGCGGCGGGGCAGATACGCAGTATTTT
TRBV7-2	TRBJ1-1	NA	few	CASSKDRDTEAFF	TGTGCCAGCAGCAAAGACAGAGACACTGAAGCTTTCTTT
TRBV7-2	TRBJ1-5	NA	NA	CASTLHGGGDQPQHF	TGTGCCAGCACCCTACACGGGGGAGGGGATCAGCCCCAGCATTTT
TRBV5-6	TRBJ1-5	NA	few	CASSSTSDYSNQPQHF	TGTGCCAGCAGCTCCACGTCGGACTATAGCAATCAGCCCCAGCATTTT
TRBV6-1	TRBJ1-1	TRBD1	NA	CASSEAGQGGTEAFF	TGTGCCAGCAGCGAAGCGGGACAGGGAGGGACTGAAGCTTTCTTT
TRBV11-3	TRBJ2-3	NA	NA	CASSLGLQLSTDTQYF	TGTGCCAGCAGCTTAGGATTACAGCTTAGCACAGATACGCAGTATTTT
TRBV24-1	TRBJ2-3	TRBD1	NA	CATSALGQGKDTQYF	TGTGCCACCAGTGCTCTCGGACAGGGGAAAGATACGCAGTATTTT
TRBV27	TRBJ2-3	NA	NA	CASSTGLPNTDTQYF	TGTGCCAGCAGTACCGGACTACCCAACACAGATACGCAGTATTTT
TRBV6-1	TRBJ1-6	NA	once	CASSETPHGGANNSPLHF	TGTGCCAGCAGTGAAACCCCCCATGGGGGGGCCAATAATTCACCCCTCCACTTT
TRBV6-5	TRBJ2-7	NA	NA	CASTLAATYEQYF	TGTGCCAGCACCTTAGCGGCCACCTACGAGCAGTACTTC
TRBV6-5	TRBJ2-2	NA	NA	CASSSNTGELFF	TGTGCCAGCAGTTCAAACACCGGGGAGCTGTTTTTT
TRBV5-6	TRBJ2-5	TRBD2	NA	CASSDGGLAGLGQETQYF	TGTGCCAGCAGCGATGGGGGACTAGCGGGATTAGGCCAAGAGACCCAGTACTTC
TRBV7-9	TRBJ2-7	NA	NA	CASSLGRSSYEQYF	TGTGCCAGCAGCTTAGGACGGAGCTCCTACGAGCAGTACTTC
TRBV4-3	TRBJ2-1	TRBD1	NA	CASSQTRQGFYNEQFF	TGCGCCAGCAGCCAAACCCGACAGGGGTTTTACAATGAGCAGTTCTTC
TRBV12-3/TRBV12-4	TRBJ2-1	NA	NA	CASTRGNEQFF	TGTGCCAGCACTCGCGGCAATGAGCAGTTCTTC
TRBV7-9	TRBJ1-2	NA	once	CASSHERQANYGYTF	TGTGCCAGCAGCCATGAACGACAGGCTAACTATGGCTACACCTTC
TRBV6-4	TRBJ1-2	TRBD1	NA	CASSDPTGRYTF	TGTGCCAGCAGTGACCCGACAGGGAGGTACACCTTC
TRBV11-3	TRBJ1-4	NA	NA	CASSLGGSWEKLFF	TGTGCCAGCAGCTTAGGAGGCAGTTGGGAAAAACTGTTTTTT
TRBV30	TRBJ2-1	NA	NA	CAWSKRTRYNEQFF	TGTGCCTGGAGTAAAAGGACAAGATACAATGAGCAGTTCTTC
TRBV28	TRBJ1-3	NA	NA	CASTSAGSGNTIYF	TGTGCCAGCACCTCAGCGGGCTCTGGAAACACCATATATTTT
TRBV19	TRBJ1-3	TRBD1	NA	CASRDRRSSGNTIYF	TGTGCCAGTAGGGACAGGAGGAGCTCTGGAAACACCATATATTTT
TRBV7-9	TRBJ1-4	TRBD1	NA	CASSLGTGVANEKLFF	TGTGCCAGCAGCTTAGGGACAGGGGTGGCTAATGAAAAACTGTTTTTT
TRBV29-1	TRBJ1-4	NA	NA	CSVSKLTNEKLFF	TGCAGCGTTTCTAAGTTAACTAATGAAAAACTGTTTTTT
TRBV13	TRBJ2-7	NA	NA	CASSLGGGISYEQYF	TGTGCCAGCAGCTTAGGAGGAGGGATCTCCTACGAGCAGTACTTC
TRBV7-4	TRBJ1-5	NA	NA	CASSLPAGSGLWRNQPQHF	TGTGCCAGCAGCTTACCCGCAGGGTCTGGCCTGTGGCGCAATCAGCCCCAGCATTTT
TRBV3-1/TRBV3-2	TRBJ1-1	NA	once	CASSQGTEAFF	TGTGCCAGCAGCCAAGGGACAGAAGCTTTCTTT
TRBV5-1	TRBJ2-1	NA	NA	CASSLQGGEQFF	TGCGCCAGCAGCTTACAGGGTGGTGAGCAGTTCTTC
TRBV5-5	TRBJ2-7	TRBD1	once	CASSPLYQGVPYEQYF	TGTGCCAGCAGCCCCCTCTATCAGGGGGTCCCCTACGAGCAGTACTTC